Below, one TCR beta chain is given with its context. No antigen is known for it. The sample is drawn from a study of pediatric ulcerative colitis. Study results and limitations: Acute severe colitis showed lower rectal diversity from clonal expansions. Ulcerative colitis patients shared more blood-rectal clones than controls. Total lymphocyte DNA, not sorted subsets, was the template.

V gave up 4 bases and J gave up 1 base; unmatched junction bases: 9. CDR3 size: 16 residues. Germline loops: CDR1 SQVTM, CDR2 ANQGSEA. The survey-level immunoSEQ assay was used. Some clones are missing from TCRdb's copy, which holds only in-frame ones; the method was immunoSEQ multiplex PCR. The sample lists around 61,000 clones, 85% to 90% seen once, with approximately 3.4% in the top ten. V is TRBV29-1 and J is TRBJ1-1; TRBD1 aligns across 10 bases. Material: blood. This sequence was found in a boy aged 5-17 years with severe ulcerative colitis. The CDR3 loop reads CSVGGQGTQRNTEAFF. CDR3 bases: TGCAGCGTTGGGGGACAGGGGACCCAAAGGAACACTGAAGCTTTCTTT.